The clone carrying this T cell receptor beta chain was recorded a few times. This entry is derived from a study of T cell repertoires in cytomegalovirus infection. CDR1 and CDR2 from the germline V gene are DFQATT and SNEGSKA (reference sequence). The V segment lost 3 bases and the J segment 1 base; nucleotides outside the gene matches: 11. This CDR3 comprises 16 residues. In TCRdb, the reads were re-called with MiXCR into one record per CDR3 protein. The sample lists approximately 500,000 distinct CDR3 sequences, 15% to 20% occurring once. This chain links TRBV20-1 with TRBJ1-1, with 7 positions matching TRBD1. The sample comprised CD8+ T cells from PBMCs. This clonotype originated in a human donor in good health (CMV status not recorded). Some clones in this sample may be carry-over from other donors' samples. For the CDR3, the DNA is TGCAGTGCTAGTGGCAGGGGGAATAGTAGGAACACTGAAGCTTTCTTT. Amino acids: CSASGRGNSRNTEAFF.